These 4 T cell receptor beta chains were all obtained from the same sample, sequenced in a study of T-cell memory formation after mild COVID-19. Each CDR3 protein is one row after TCRdb ran MiXCR on the 5' RACE reads. Of about 390,000 distinct CDR3 sequences listed, about 15% are singletons. Sequencing was done on a sample of PBMCs or a T cell subset sorted from them (not recorded which). These receptors were collected from a man aged 18-30 years who had mild COVID-19 (a few samples of this study predate the infection). Cell type and time point are not known.

This clonotype was detected a few times. The chain couples TRBV7-2 to TRBJ2-1, with D perhaps TRBD1 or TRBD2 (5 bases each). This CDR3 spans 14 amino acids. CDR1 is SGHTA, CDR2 FQGNSA, per germline. The V and J ends lost 5 bases and 8 bases respectively, with 16 bases between them. CDR3 DNA: TGTGCCAGCAGCGACCGATCGGGGCCGTATGAGCAGTTCTTC. This sequence encodes CASSDRSGPYEQFF.

The genes are TRBV4-3 and TRBJ2-2, with 13 bases aligning to TRBD2. This CDR3 has 18 amino acids. The germline CDR1 and CDR2 sequences are LGHNA and YSLEER. The trim removed 3 bases at V and 9 bases at J, leaving 13 bases unmatched. The CDR3 region has the DNA TGCGCCAGCAGCCAGGCTCCACTAGCGGGGGGGCCCTCCCGGGAGCTGTTTTTT. Protein sequence: CASSQAPLAGGPSRELFF.

The V and J genes are TRBV5-1 and TRBJ1-2; no firm D call. V lost 3 bases, J lost 5 bases, and 11 bases lay in between. The germline V gene encodes CDR1 SGHRS and CDR2 YFSETQ. The CDR3 has 13 amino acids. CDR3 DNA: TGCGCCAGCAGCTCCTCGATGAAGTATGGCTACACCTTC. It codes for CASSSSMKYGYTF.

This chain links TRBV5-1 with TRBJ1-1; D perhaps matches TRBD1 (6 bases). CDR1 and CDR2 from the germline V gene are SGHRS and YFSETQ. This CDR3 has 15 residues. Trimming cost V 5 bases and J 0 bases, with 14 bases left between them. CDR3 bases: TGCGCCAGCAGGCCAACGGGGGGCATGAACACTGAAGCTTTCTTT. This translates into CASRPTGGMNTEAFF.